A single T cell receptor beta chain is shown here with its context. Method: immunoSEQ multiplex PCR; TCRdb's copy keeps in-frame clones and lacks some. The table records roughly 97,000 clones, around 96% of them present only once. This entry belongs to a study of technical replicates of blood from a few donors. This CDR3 comprises 16 residues. The trim removed 4 bases at V and 1 base at J, leaving 6 bases unmatched. Germline values: CDR1 SGHRS, CDR2 YFSETQ. The specimen sequenced was T cells isolated from PBMCs. This TCR was recovered from a human donor in good health. J is TRBJ2-2 and V is TRBV5-1; TRBD1 matches at 8 bases. The DNA of the CDR3 is TGCGCCAGCAGCCCCGGACAGGGAGGGAACACCGGGGAGCTGTTTTTT. Residues: CASSPGQGGNTGELFF.